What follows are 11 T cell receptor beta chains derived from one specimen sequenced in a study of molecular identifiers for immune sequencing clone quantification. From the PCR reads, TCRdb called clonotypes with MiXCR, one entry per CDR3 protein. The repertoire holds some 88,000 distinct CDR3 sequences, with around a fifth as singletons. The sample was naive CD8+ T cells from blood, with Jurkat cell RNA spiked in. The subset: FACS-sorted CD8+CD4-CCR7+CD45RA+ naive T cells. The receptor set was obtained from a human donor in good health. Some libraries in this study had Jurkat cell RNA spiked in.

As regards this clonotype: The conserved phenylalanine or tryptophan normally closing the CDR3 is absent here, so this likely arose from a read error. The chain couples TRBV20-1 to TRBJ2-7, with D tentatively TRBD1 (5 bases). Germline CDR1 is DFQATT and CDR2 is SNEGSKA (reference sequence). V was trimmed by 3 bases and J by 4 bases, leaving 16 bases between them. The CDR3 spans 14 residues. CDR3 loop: CSARDLQGSYEQYS. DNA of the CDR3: TGCAGTGCTAGGGATCTTCAGGGTAGTTACGAGCAGTACTCC.

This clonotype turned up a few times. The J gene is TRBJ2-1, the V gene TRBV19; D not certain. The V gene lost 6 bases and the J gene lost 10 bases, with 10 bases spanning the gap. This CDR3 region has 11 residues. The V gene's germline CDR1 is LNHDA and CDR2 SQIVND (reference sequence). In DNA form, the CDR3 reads TGTGCCAGTAGGTTTGGCGGAGAGCAGTTCTTC. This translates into CASRFGGEQFF.

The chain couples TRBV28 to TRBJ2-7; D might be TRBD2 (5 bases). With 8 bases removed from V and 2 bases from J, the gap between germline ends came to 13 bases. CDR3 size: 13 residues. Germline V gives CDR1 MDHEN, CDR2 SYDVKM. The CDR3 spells CASRPEATYEQYF. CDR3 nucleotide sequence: TGTGCCAGCCGCCCGGAGGCGACCTACGAGCAGTACTTC.

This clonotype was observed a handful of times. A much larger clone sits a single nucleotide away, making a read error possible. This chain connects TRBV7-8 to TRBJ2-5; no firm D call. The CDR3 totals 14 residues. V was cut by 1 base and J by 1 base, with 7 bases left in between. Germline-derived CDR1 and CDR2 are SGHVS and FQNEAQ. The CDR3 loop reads CASSLVGGQETQYF. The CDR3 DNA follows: TGTGCCAGCAGCTTAGTGGGCGGCCAAGAGACCCAGTACTTC. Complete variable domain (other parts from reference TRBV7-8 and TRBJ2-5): GAGVSQSPRYKVAKRGQDVALRCDPISGHVSLFWYQQALGQGPEFLTYFQNEAQLDKSGLPSDRFFAERPEGSVSTLKIQRTQQEDSAVYLCASSLVGGQETQYFGPGTRLLVL.

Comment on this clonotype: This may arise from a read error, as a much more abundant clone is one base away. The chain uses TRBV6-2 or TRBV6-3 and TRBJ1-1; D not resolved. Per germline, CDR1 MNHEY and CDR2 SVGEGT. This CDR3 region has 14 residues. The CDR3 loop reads CASSYSRVGTEASF. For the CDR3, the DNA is TGTGCCAGCAGTTACAGTCGGGTTGGCACTGAAGCTTCCTTT.

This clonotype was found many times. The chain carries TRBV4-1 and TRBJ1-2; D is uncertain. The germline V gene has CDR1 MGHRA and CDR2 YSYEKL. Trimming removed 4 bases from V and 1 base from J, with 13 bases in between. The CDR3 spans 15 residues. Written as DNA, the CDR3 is TGCGCCAGCAGCCCCGCGCCGGAACTTAACTATGGCTACACCTTC. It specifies CASSPAPELNYGYTF.

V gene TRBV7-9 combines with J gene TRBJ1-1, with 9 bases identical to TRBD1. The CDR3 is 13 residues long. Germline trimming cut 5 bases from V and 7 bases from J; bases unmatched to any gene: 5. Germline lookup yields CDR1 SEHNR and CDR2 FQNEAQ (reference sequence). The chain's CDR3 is CASSPPGQGEAFF. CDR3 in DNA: TGTGCCAGCAGCCCCCCGGGACAGGGTGAAGCTTTCTTT.

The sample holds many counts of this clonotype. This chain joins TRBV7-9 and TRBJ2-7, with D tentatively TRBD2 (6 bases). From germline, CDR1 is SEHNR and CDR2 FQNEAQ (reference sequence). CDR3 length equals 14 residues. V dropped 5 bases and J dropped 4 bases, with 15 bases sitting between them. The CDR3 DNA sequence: TGTGCCAGCAGCCGGACGGCGGGAATATACGAGCAGTACTTC. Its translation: CASSRTAGIYEQYF.

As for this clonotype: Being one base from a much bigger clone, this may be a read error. The CDR3 coding sequence is TGCAGTGCTAGGGGGACTAGCGAGAGGGTTAGCACCGGGGAGCTGTTTTTT. Translated: CSARGTSERVSTGELFF. This chain uses TRBV20-1 with TRBJ2-2, with 10 bases lining up with TRBD2. The CDR3 sequence is 17 residues long. Germline trimming cut 3 bases from V and 4 bases from J; bases unmatched to any gene: 11. In germline, CDR1 is DFQATT, CDR2 SNEGSKA (reference sequence).

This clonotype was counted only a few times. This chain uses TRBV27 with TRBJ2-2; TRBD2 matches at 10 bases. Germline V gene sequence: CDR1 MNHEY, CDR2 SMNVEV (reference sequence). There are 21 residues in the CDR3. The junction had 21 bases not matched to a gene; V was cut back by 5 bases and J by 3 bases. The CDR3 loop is CASSPYPLRVAGGPHTGELFF. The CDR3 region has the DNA TGTGCCAGCAGTCCATACCCCCTCAGGGTAGCGGGGGGCCCCCACACCGGGGAGCTGTTTTTT.

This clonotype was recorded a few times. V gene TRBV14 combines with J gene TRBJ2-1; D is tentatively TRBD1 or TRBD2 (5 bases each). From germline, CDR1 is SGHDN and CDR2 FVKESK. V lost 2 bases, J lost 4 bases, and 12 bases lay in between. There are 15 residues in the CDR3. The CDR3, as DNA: TGTGCCAGCAGCCAATTTCAGGGAGATTACAATGAGCAGTTCTTC. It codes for CASSQFQGDYNEQFF.